A selection of T cell receptor beta chains follows, all from one sample in a study of blood T cell repertoires in COVID-19. The protocol was immunoSEQ multiplex PCR, while the TCRdb copy is restricted to in-frame clones and leaves out a portion. Here the sample spans approximately 200,000 clones, 70% to 85% being singletons. Specimen: PBMCs or T cells enriched from blood (not recorded which). Every receptor here comes from a woman aged 40 to 50 with acute COVID-19. The CDR3 runs from the conserved cysteine through the conserved F or W.

j_call v_call cdr3_aa
TRBJ2-1 TRBV15 CATSSADREQFF
TRBJ2-5 TRBV30 CAWSKGLVFETQYF
TRBJ1-2 TRBV7-9 CASSFDWRGYTF
TRBJ2-2 TRBV13 CASSRPGGANTGELFF
TRBJ1-2 TRBV28 CASRVIANYGYTF
TRBJ1-5 TRBV19 CASTIEGVRPQHF
TRBJ2-7 TRBV29-1 CSVESGQGDYEQYF
TRBJ1-5 TRBV4-1 CASSHVEGGNQPQHF
TRBJ1-2 TRBV15 CATSRETPGQGSYGYTF
TRBJ2-3 TRBV14 CASSPLAGGDTQYF
TRBJ1-1 TRBV28 CASSLTRGTGMNTEAFF
TRBJ1-4 TRBV3-1/TRBV3-2 CASSQAFGFSSNEKLFF
TRBJ2-7 TRBV4-2 CASSRVGAYEQYF
TRBJ1-2 TRBV9 CASSVAVSNYGYTF
TRBJ2-3 TRBV12-5 CASGLGREPNTDTQYF
TRBJ2-1 TRBV3-1/TRBV3-2 CASSQDRSGAVNNEQFF
TRBJ2-7 TRBV5-1 CASSSTIVGTGGFYEQYF
TRBJ1-2 TRBV7-9 CASSLGSPGGKDGYTF
TRBJ1-2 TRBV28 CASSLQAPLAHGYTF
TRBJ1-6 TRBV23-1 CASSLHLGGTNSPLHF
TRBJ2-2 TRBV4-2 CASSLRASGAGELFF
TRBJ1-1 TRBV4-3 CASSQTGVNTEAFF
TRBJ2-3 TRBV19 CASNSLTSGRRADTQYF
TRBJ2-3 TRBV28 CASSFRLAGDTQYF
TRBJ1-6 TRBV7-8 CASSSPRDNFYNSPLHF
TRBJ2-7 TRBV7-2 CASSLGANPGQDYEQYF
TRBJ1-1 TRBV5-1 CASSWGQGYGDTEAFF